The 10 T cell receptor beta chains below all came from one sample that was sequenced in a study of blood T cell repertoires in COVID-19. Assay: immunoSEQ multiplex PCR; the TCRdb copy retains only in-frame clones and omits some. The sample holds tens of thousands of clones, 80% to 90% seen once. Sequencing was performed on peripheral blood. These receptors originate from a man of 80 years or more in a cohort sampled during active COVID-19.

The genes are TRBV10-3 and TRBJ1-6; possible D gene TRBD1, 6 bases. The CDR3 extends over 14 amino acids. The V and J ends lost 3 bases and 9 bases respectively, with 12 bases between them. Per germline, CDR1 ENHRY and CDR2 SYGVKD. The CDR3 sequence: CAISDPGEGSPLHF. The CDR3 DNA is TGTGCCATCAGTGATCCAGGGGAGGGTTCACCCCTCCACTTT.

The chain uses TRBV5-1 and TRBJ1-2, with 9 bases fitting TRBD1. Germline assignment: CDR1 SGHRS and CDR2 YFSETQ. This CDR3 has 17 amino acids. V lost 0 bases to trimming and J lost 3 bases; unmatched junction nucleotides: 9. This CDR3 reads CASSLAGQGPLYYGYTF. The CDR3 DNA sequence: TGCGCCAGCAGCTTGGCGGGACAGGGCCCCTTATACTATGGCTACACCTTC.

The chain joins TRBV4-1 to TRBJ2-2, with D possibly TRBD1 on 6 matching bases. The CDR3 totals 15 residues. The germline V gene encodes CDR1 MGHRA and CDR2 YSYEKL. The V end lost 0 bases, the J end lost 1 base, and 6 bases lay between the germline ends. CDR3 residues: CASSQEDRNTGELFF. The CDR3 DNA follows: TGCGCCAGCAGCCAAGAGGACAGGAACACCGGGGAGCTGTTTTTT.

The CDR3 is CASSGANTQYF. CDR3 nucleotides: TGTGCCAGCAGTGGGGCGAATACGCAGTATTTT. The gene calls are TRBV2 and TRBJ2-3; no clear D. CDR1 SNHLY and CDR2 FYNNEI come from the germline V gene. V was pared by 4 bases and J by 7 bases, with 6 bases between. This CDR3 has 11 amino acids. Based on the CDR3 plus reference TRBV2 and TRBJ2-3, the full variable domain is EPEVTQTPSHQVTQMGQEVILRCVPISNHLYFYWYRQILGQKVEFLVSFYNNEISEKSEIFDDQFSVERPDGSNFTLKIRSTKLEDSAMYFCASSGANTQYFGPGTRLTVL.

The chain joins TRBV19 to TRBJ1-2; 10 positions match TRBD1. The V gene's germline CDR1 is LNHDA and CDR2 SQIVND (reference sequence). The CDR3 runs 14 residues. The V and J ends lost 5 bases and 4 bases, in that order; junction bases with no gene match: 4. The CDR3 DNA sequence: TGTGCCAGTAGTCCGACAGGGGGCTCCTATGGCTACACCTTC. It codes for CASSPTGGSYGYTF.

V is TRBV5-1 and J is TRBJ1-5, with 9 bases lining up with TRBD1. V gave up 3 bases and J gave up 3 bases; unmatched junction bases: 4. Germline CDR1 SGHRS, CDR2 YFSETQ. The CDR3 is 15 amino acids. Here the CDR3 DNA reads TGCGCCAGCAGCTCGGGGACAGGGATCAATCAGCCCCAGCATTTT. This encodes CASSSGTGINQPQHF.

The chain employs TRBV5-1 and TRBJ1-4, with TRBD1 as a possible D gene (5 bases). The V and J ends lost 0 bases and 8 bases respectively, with 11 bases between them. This CDR3 is 14 amino acids long. Germline CDR1 and CDR2: SGHRS and YFSETQ. In nucleotides, the CDR3 is TGCGCCAGCAGCTTGGCGGGGGTTGGGGAAAAACTGTTTTTT. This codes for CASSLAGVGEKLFF.

V usage is TRBV5-1 and J usage is TRBJ2-7; tentative D call: TRBD2 (5 bases). The CDR3 totals 15 residues. V was clipped by 0 bases and J by 0 bases, with 10 bases between them. Germline values: CDR1 SGHRS, CDR2 YFSETQ. The DNA for the CDR3 is TGCGCCAGCAGCTTGGCCGGGGTGAGCTCCTACGAGCAGTACTTC. Amino acids: CASSLAGVSSYEQYF.

The chain couples TRBV18 to TRBJ1-4; D remains ambiguous. V was clipped by 3 bases and J by 4 bases, with 3 bases between them. Germline V gives CDR1 KGHSH, CDR2 LQKENI. This CDR3 is 12 amino acids long. The CDR3 DNA sequence: TGTGCCAGCTCACCCAATAATGAAAAACTGTTTTTT. Amino acid sequence: CASSPNNEKLFF.

The rearrangement links TRBV6-6 to TRBJ1-5; perhaps TRBD1 as D (6 bases). Germline V lookup: CDR1 MNHNY, CDR2 SVGAGI (reference sequence). The CDR3 spans 16 residues. Trimming took 1 base from V and 7 from J, leaving 17 bases between them. The chain's CDR3 is CASSYWYVGDTQPQHF. The CDR3 nucleotides read TGTGCCAGCAGTTACTGGTATGTCGGGGACACACAGCCCCAGCATTTT.